These 16 T cell receptor beta chains were sequenced from one sample in a study of blood T cell repertoires in COVID-19. Clones were sequenced by immunoSEQ multiplex PCR, and TCRdb holds only the in-frame ones, with some missing. The sample includes approximately 110,000 clones, 65% to 80% of them seen just once. The material sequenced was peripheral blood. The receptors were gathered from a human donor with acute or convalescent COVID-19. The donor label of this sample is uncertain.

The rearrangement links TRBV24-1 to TRBJ1-4, with TRBD1 matching over 9 bases. V gave up 3 bases and J gave up 8 bases; unmatched junction bases: 12. This CDR3 comprises 17 residues. Germline-derived CDR1 and CDR2 are KGHDR and SFDVKD. The CDR3 nucleotides are TGTGCCACCAGTGATCCAAACCCGGACAGGGGAGGCGAAAAACTGTTTTTT. Its translation is CATSDPNPDRGGEKLFF.

This clone turned up a few times. The rearrangement uses TRBV6-4 and TRBJ2-2; no clear D. The CDR3 spans 13 residues. V was cut by 3 bases and J by 0 bases, with 2 bases left in between. From germline, CDR1 is MRHNA and CDR2 SNTAGT. The CDR3 bases are TGTGCCAGCAGTGATACGAACACCGGGGAGCTGTTTTTT. Its protein is CASSDTNTGELFF.

This clone was seen once. This rearrangement joins TRBV25-1 to TRBJ1-2, with 10 positions matching TRBD1. Germline CDR1 is MGHDK and CDR2 is SYGVNS. This CDR3 region has 15 residues. V lost 3 bases, J lost 5 bases, and 6 bases stayed unmatched. The CDR3 DNA sequence: TGTGCCAGCAGTGATGCAAGACAGGGGGCTTATGGCTACACCTTC. Translation gives CASSDARQGAYGYTF.

The J gene is TRBJ1-5, the V gene TRBV25-1; D is perhaps TRBD1 (6 bases). The germline gives CDR1 MGHDK, CDR2 SYGVNS. V was shortened by 6 bases and J by 2 bases, with 8 bases between the two germline ends. CDR3 length: 13 residues. The CDR3 bases are TGTGCCAGCAGAGGGGGAGGCAATCAGCCCCAGCATTTT. Encoded protein: CASRGGGNQPQHF.

This clone was seen ten or more times. The chain carries TRBV2 and TRBJ2-7, with no clear D. Trimming took off 7 bases at V and 2 bases at J, with 9 bases between the two ends. The CDR3 contains 12 residues. CDR1 is SNHLY and CDR2 is FYNNEI in the germline V gene. CDR3 residues: CASTLRTYEQYV. CDR3 coding DNA: TGTGCCAGCACCTTGAGGACCTACGAGCAGTACGTC.

There are a few counts of this clone. The J gene is TRBJ1-1, the V gene TRBV7-2, with D possibly matching TRBD1 (5 bases). Germline-derived CDR1 and CDR2 are SGHTA and FQGNSA. Trimming took off 5 bases at V and 3 bases at J, with 19 bases between the two ends. This CDR3 has 16 amino acids. Here the CDR3 reads CASSPQAQVRYTEAFF. In nucleotides, the CDR3 is TGTGCCAGCAGCCCCCAAGCACAGGTCCGCTACACTGAAGCTTTCTTT.

The V gene is TRBV28, the J gene TRBJ2-6, with unresolved D. Germline lookup yields CDR1 MDHEN and CDR2 SYDVKM. The CDR3 totals 13 residues. Trimming shortened V by 7 bases and J by 1 base, and 5 bases separated the two germline ends. CDR3: CASTQSGANVLTF. As DNA, the CDR3 is TGTGCCAGCACCCAATCTGGGGCCAACGTCCTGACTTTC. Full variable domain (outside the CDR3, taken from reference TRBV28 and TRBJ2-6): DVKVTQSSRYLVKRTGEKVFLECVQDMDHENMFWYRQDPGLGLRLIYFSYDVKMKEKGDIPEGYSVSREKKERFSLILESASTNQTSMYLCASTQSGANVLTFGAGSRLTVL.

The chain recombines TRBV6-2 or TRBV6-3 with TRBJ2-6, with D perhaps TRBD2 (5 bases). The V gene's germline CDR1 is MNHEY and CDR2 SVGEGT. The CDR3 is made up of 15 amino acids. The germline V and J ends were trimmed by 5 bases and 4 bases, with 12 bases remaining between them. The CDR3 sequence: CASSPRGSGANVLTF. The CDR3 DNA reads TGTGCCAGCAGTCCCCGAGGGTCAGGGGCCAACGTCCTGACTTTC.

The chain uses TRBV9 and TRBJ1-3; D is perhaps TRBD1 (5 bases). The V gene lost 3 bases and the J gene lost 4 bases, with 14 bases spanning the gap. The germline gives CDR1 SGDLS, CDR2 YYNGEE. This CDR3 is built from 15 residues. In DNA, the CDR3 is TGTGCCAGCAGCGGGGGCGTCAGGGCCGGAAACACCATATATTTT. As protein: CASSGGVRAGNTIYF.

In this sample, this clone turned up a few times. J is TRBJ2-3 and V is TRBV9, with 8 bases aligning to TRBD2. Germline CDR1 and CDR2: SGDLS and YYNGEE. CDR3 size: 16 residues. The J segment lost 2 bases and the V segment lost 5 bases, leaving 10 bases of the junction unmatched. CDR3 region: CASSLGGSGVTDTQYF. The CDR3 bases are TGTGCCAGCAGTTTAGGTGGTAGCGGGGTCACAGATACGCAGTATTTT.

This clone was seen a single time. The chain carries TRBV2 and TRBJ1-1; D is unclear. V lost 6 bases and J lost 0, with 14 bases in between. Per the germline V gene, CDR1 is SNHLY and CDR2 is FYNNEI. The CDR3 is 15 residues long. The CDR3 loop is CASRSQVTLNTEAFF. The CDR3 DNA follows: TGTGCCAGCAGGAGCCAGGTGACCTTGAACACTGAAGCTTTCTTT.

CDR3 sequence reads: CASSTDVGGGGAETQYF. For the CDR3, the DNA is TGCGCCAGCAGCACGGACGTCGGCGGGGGGGGCGCAGAGACCCAGTACTTC. J is TRBJ2-5 and V is TRBV5-1; 9 bases are a match to TRBD2. This CDR3 has 17 residues. Germline V gene lookup returns CDR1 SGHRS and CDR2 YFSETQ. Losses at the gene ends were 4 bases for V and 4 bases for J; bases not matched to a gene: 14.

The V and J genes are TRBV21-1 and TRBJ2-1; no DNA check was done on the table's D call, TRBD2. TRBV21-1 is a known pseudogene. This CDR3 has 18 amino acids. The CDR3 region has the DNA TGTGCCAGCAGCAAAGTTATCTCTAGCGGGGGCACCTTGGTTGAGCAGTTCTTC. It yields the protein CASSKVISSGGTLVEQFF.

The CDR3 region is CAWSIQGRTNEKLFF. The CDR3 bases are TGTGCCTGGAGTATACAGGGGCGGACTAATGAAAAACTGTTTTTT. The chain combines TRBV30 with TRBJ1-4; TRBD1 aligns across 7 bases. The trim removed 2 bases at V and 2 bases at J, leaving 5 bases unmatched. Germline V gene sequence: CDR1 GTSNPN, CDR2 SVGIG (reference sequence). This CDR3 contains 15 residues.

The chain has TRBV6-1 and TRBJ2-2, with D unresolved. Germline V gives CDR1 MNHNS, CDR2 SASEGT. V dropped 2 bases and J dropped 7 bases, with 14 bases sitting between them. This CDR3 comprises 15 residues. Here the CDR3 DNA reads TGTGCCAGCAGTGAAAACGTGGGCTCCGTCGGGGAGCTGTTTTTT. It specifies CASSENVGSVGELFF.

The chain combines TRBV7-8 with TRBJ2-3; D is possibly TRBD2 (6 bases). Per germline, CDR1 SGHVS and CDR2 FQNEAQ. This CDR3 has 16 amino acids. V lost 4 bases and J 0 bases, leaving 14 bases between the germline ends. The CDR3 nucleotides are TGTGCCAGCAGCTCCTACCCACTAGCCAGCACAGATACGCAGTATTTT. This codes for CASSSYPLASTDTQYF.